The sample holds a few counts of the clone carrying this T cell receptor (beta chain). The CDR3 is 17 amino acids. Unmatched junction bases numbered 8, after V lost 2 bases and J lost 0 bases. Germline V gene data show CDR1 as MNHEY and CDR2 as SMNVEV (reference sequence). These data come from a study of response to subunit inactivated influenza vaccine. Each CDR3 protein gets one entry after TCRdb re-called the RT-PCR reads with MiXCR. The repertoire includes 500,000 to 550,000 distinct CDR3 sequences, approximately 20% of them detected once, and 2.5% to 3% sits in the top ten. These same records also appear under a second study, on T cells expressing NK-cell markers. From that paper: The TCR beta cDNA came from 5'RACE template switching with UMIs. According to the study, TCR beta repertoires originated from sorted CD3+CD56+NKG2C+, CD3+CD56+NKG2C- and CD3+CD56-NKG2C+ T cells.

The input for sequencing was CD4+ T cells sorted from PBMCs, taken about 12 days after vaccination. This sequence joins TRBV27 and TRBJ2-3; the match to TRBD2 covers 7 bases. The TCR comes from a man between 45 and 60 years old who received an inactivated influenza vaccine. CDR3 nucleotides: TGTGCCAGCAGTTTACTCCCCTATAGCGGGAGCACAGATACGCAGTATTTT. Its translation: CASSLLPYSGSTDTQYF.